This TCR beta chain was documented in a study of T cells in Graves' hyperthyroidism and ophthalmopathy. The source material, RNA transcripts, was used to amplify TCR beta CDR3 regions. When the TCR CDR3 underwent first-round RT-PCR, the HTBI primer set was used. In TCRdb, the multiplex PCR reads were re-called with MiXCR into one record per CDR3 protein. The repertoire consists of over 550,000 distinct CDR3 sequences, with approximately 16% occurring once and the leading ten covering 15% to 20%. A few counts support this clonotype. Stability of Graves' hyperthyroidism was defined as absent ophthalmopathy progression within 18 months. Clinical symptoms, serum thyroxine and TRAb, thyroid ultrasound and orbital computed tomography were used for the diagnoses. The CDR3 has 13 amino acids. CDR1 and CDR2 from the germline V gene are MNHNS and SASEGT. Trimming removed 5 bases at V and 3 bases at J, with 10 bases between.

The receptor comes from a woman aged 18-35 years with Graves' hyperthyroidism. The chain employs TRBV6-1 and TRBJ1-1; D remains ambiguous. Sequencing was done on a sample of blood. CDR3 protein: CASSLFWDTEAFF. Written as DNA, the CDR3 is TGTGCCAGCAGTTTATTCTGGGACACTGAAGCTTTCTTT.